The T cell receptor beta chain described here comes from a study of HIV-infected patients and healthy controls. Each CDR3 protein is one row after TCRdb ran MiXCR on the 5' RACE reads. The sample has 15,000 to 20,000 distinct CDR3 sequences, about 17% seen once. Trimming cost V 5 bases and J 3 bases, with 16 bases left between them. CDR1 is SEHNR and CDR2 is FQNEAQ in the germline V gene (reference sequence). The CDR3 sequence is 15 residues long. The receptor's source is a human donor in good health. The V and J genes are TRBV7-9 and TRBJ1-2, with no clear D. Sequences were obtained from CD8+ T cells from blood. The CDR3 loop is CASSPVSWLYYGYTF. The DNA for the CDR3 is TGTGCCAGCAGCCCCGTCTCATGGCTATACTATGGCTACACCTTC.